This T cell receptor beta chain was recovered during a study of blood T cell repertoires in COVID-19. Whole-study context: Samples representing acute and convalescent COVID-19 were sourced from the United States, Italy and Spain.

Method: immunoSEQ multiplex PCR; TCRdb's copy keeps in-frame clones and lacks some. Here the sample spans approximately 50,000 clones, 70% to 85% being singletons. Germline V gene lookup returns CDR1 MNHEY and CDR2 SVGEGT. After removal of 0 bases from V and 3 bases from J, the junction contained 15 bases not matched to a gene. This CDR3 comprises 19 residues. This chain uses TRBV6-2 or TRBV6-3 with TRBJ2-7, with TRBD2 matching over 9 bases. This receptor was taken from a human donor in a cohort sampled during active COVID-19. Sequencing was performed on peripheral blood. CDR3 loop: CASSYSRSTGREGLYEQYF. CDR3 coding DNA: TGTGCCAGCAGTTACTCGAGATCTACAGGGCGGGAGGGCCTCTACGAGCAGTACTTC.